This TCR beta chain was sequenced in a study of control samples from healthy donors and cancer patients. This clone has more than one count but fewer than ten. Data came from immunoSEQ multiplex PCR; TCRdb stores just in-frame clones and leaves some out. The sample lists 70,000 to 90,000 clones; roughly 94% were seen once. The receptor's source is a woman aged 40 to 55 in good health. Sample: blood.

The CDR3 bases are TGTGCCAGCAGTGACGGTGGACAGGGGGACTACAATGAGCAGTTCTTC. Protein product: CASSDGGQGDYNEQFF. V usage is TRBV6-4 and J usage is TRBJ2-1; TRBD1 agrees at 10 bases. The CDR3 loop spans 16 amino acids. The V and J ends lost 2 bases and 3 bases, in that order; junction bases with no gene match: 4. CDR1 is MRHNA and CDR2 is SNTAGT in the germline V gene.